Shown below are 12 T cell receptor beta chains from a single sample sequenced in a study of naive and memory T cell subsets. Amplification of ligated cDNA took four PCR rounds with SP2 and nested alpha and beta constant primers. Each CDR3 protein gets one entry after TCRdb re-called the 5' RACE reads with MiXCR. The table has roughly 48,000 distinct CDR3 sequences, about 4.8% seen once; the top ten hold around 0.84%. An oligonucleotide containing a UMI was ligated to the 3' end of TCR cDNA. These receptors came from a female donor in good health.

This clonotype has at least ten counts. The chain links TRBV28 to TRBJ2-1, with D perhaps matching TRBD2 (6 bases). Looked up from germline, CDR1 is MDHEN and CDR2 is SYDVKM. This CDR3 spans 16 amino acids. V was clipped by 3 bases and J by 9 bases, with 21 bases between them. CDR3 sequence: CASSFGTGLPLGEQFF. CDR3 nucleotide sequence: TGTGCCAGCAGTTTCGGGACGGGACTCCCGTTAGGTGAGCAGTTCTTC.

This clonotype was recorded many times. The chain carries TRBV6-4 and TRBJ2-2, with TRBD2 identical over 9 bases. Germline assignment: CDR1 MRHNA and CDR2 SNTAGT. This CDR3 is built from 15 residues. Losses at the gene ends were 8 bases for V and 2 bases for J; bases not matched to a gene: 6. CDR3 sequence (DNA): TGTGCCAGCCGTGCACTAGCGGGTAACACCGGGGAGCTGTTTTTT. This sequence encodes CASRALAGNTGELFF.

This clonotype was seen repeatedly, ten times or more. This chain uses TRBV29-1 with TRBJ2-1; 7 positions match TRBD1. The CDR3 spans 15 residues. The V gene end was trimmed by 1 base and the J gene end by 9 bases; junction bases not matched to a gene: 12. Germline values: CDR1 SQVTM, CDR2 ANQGSEA. The CDR3 DNA reads TGCAGCGTTGAAGGCCGGGGACAGAGCTTTGGTGAGCAGTTCTTC. This gives the protein CSVEGRGQSFGEQFF.

This clonotype appeared many times. This chain's CDR3 is CASREVVNGLFFGIQYF. CDR3 nucleotides: TGTGCCAGCAGAGAGGTGGTGAATGGACTATTTTTCGGCATTCAGTACTTC. The chain joins TRBV6-5 to TRBJ2-4; tentative D call: TRBD2 (6 bases). Trimming took off 6 bases at V and 9 bases at J, with 27 bases between the two ends. The germline V gene has CDR1 MNHEY and CDR2 SVGAGI. This CDR3 comprises 17 residues.

This clonotype showed up many times. The rearrangement uses TRBV29-1 and TRBJ2-3; D may be TRBD1 (5 bases). The CDR3 has 15 residues. The ends were cut back, 4 bases at V and 1 base at J, with 15 bases in the middle. CDR1 is SQVTM, CDR2 ANQGSEA, per germline. In DNA form, the CDR3 reads TGCAGCGTTGGAAAGCTCTCCAGGGGCACAGATACGCAGTATTTT. This codes for CSVGKLSRGTDTQYF.

For this clonotype: A much larger clone differs from this one at a single base, so this may be a read error. Written as DNA, the CDR3 is TGCGCCAGCAGCTCCGGGACAGGGATAGATGGCTACAACTTC. Protein: CASSSGTGIDGYNF. The J gene is TRBJ1-2, the V gene TRBV5-1; TRBD1 matches 9 bases. Germline V CDR1 and CDR2: SGHRS, YFSETQ. This CDR3 region has 14 residues.

This chain uses TRBV4-1 with TRBJ2-1; no firm D call. Germline assignment: CDR1 MGHRA and CDR2 YSYEKL. CDR3 length equals 16 residues. Deletions cut 3 bases from V and 0 bases from J, with 12 bases between. CDR3 DNA: TGCGCCAGCAGCCAGGCGTGGCAGAGCTCCTACAATGAGCAGTTCTTC. Translated, it gives CASSQAWQSSYNEQFF.

There are many counts of this clonotype. The J gene is TRBJ2-3, the V gene TRBV14; 7 nucleotides match TRBD2. This CDR3 contains 13 residues. Germline loops: CDR1 SGHDN, CDR2 FVKESK. J gave up 2 bases and V 6 bases, and 2 bases lay outside the gene matches. CDR3 DNA: TGTGCCAGCAGGCGGGACTACACAGATACGCAGTATTTT. This encodes CASRRDYTDTQYF.

This clonotype was found many times. The chain is built from TRBV3-1 and TRBJ2-7; 7 nucleotides align to TRBD1. The germline V gene has CDR1 LGHDT and CDR2 YNNKEL (reference sequence). The CDR3 length is 16 residues. V was pared by 1 base and J by 4 bases, with 10 bases of the junction left unmatched. The CDR3: CASSQGTGANRYEQYF. The CDR3 nucleotides read TGTGCCAGCAGCCAAGGGACAGGCGCCAACCGATACGAGCAGTACTTC.

This clonotype was detected many times. V is TRBV5-1 and J is TRBJ1-1; TRBD1 matches at 10 bases. Germline assignment: CDR1 SGHRS and CDR2 YFSETQ. The CDR3 is 14 residues long. Trimming at V came to 4 bases and at J to 5 bases, leaving 5 bases not matched to a gene. As DNA, the CDR3 is TGCGCCAGCAGCATCCGGACAGGGGGAACTGAAGCTTTCTTT. This translates into CASSIRTGGTEAFF.

This clonotype was seen many times. J is TRBJ2-3 and V is TRBV7-6; TRBD2 is a possible D gene (6 bases). Trimming shortened V by 4 bases and J by 3 bases, and 17 bases separated the two germline ends. CDR1 SGHVS and CDR2 FNYEAQ come from the germline V gene. The CDR3 has 16 amino acids. CDR3 residues: CASSSYGFGSTDTQYF. The CDR3 coding sequence is TGTGCCAGCAGCTCATATGGTTTCGGGAGTACAGATACGCAGTATTTT.

This clonotype was counted many times. The chain combines TRBV7-2 with TRBJ2-7; perhaps TRBD1 as D (5 bases). Germline V gives CDR1 SGHTA, CDR2 FQGNSA. This CDR3 comprises 15 residues. Trimming took 5 bases from V and 4 from J, leaving 18 bases between them. The chain's CDR3 is CASSPGAGPAYEQYF. The CDR3 region has the DNA TGTGCCAGCAGCCCTGGGGCTGGCCCCGCTTACGAGCAGTACTTC.